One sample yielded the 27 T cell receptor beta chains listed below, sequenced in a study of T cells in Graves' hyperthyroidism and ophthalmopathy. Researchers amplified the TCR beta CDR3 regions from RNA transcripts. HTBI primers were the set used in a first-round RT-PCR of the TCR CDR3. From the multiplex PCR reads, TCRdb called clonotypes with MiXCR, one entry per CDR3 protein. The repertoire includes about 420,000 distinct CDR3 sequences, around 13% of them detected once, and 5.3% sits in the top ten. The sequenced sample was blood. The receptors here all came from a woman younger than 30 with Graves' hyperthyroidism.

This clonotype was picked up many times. The DNA of the CDR3 is TGTGCCAGTACCGCCCTACAGGGGAACACTGAAGCTTTCTTT. It specifies CASTALQGNTEAFF. V is TRBV19 and J is TRBJ1-1; TRBD1 might be the D (6 bases). CDR1 is LNHDA and CDR2 is SQIVND in the germline V gene (reference sequence). The CDR3 covers 14 residues. Trimming removed 7 bases from V and 1 base from J, with 13 bases in between.

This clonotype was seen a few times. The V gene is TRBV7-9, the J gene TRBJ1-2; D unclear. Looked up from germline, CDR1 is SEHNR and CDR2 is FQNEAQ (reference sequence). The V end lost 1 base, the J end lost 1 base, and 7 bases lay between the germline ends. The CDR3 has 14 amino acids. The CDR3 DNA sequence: TGTGCCAGCAGCTTAGTAGGGTTTAACTATGGCTACACCTTC. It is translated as CASSLVGFNYGYTF.

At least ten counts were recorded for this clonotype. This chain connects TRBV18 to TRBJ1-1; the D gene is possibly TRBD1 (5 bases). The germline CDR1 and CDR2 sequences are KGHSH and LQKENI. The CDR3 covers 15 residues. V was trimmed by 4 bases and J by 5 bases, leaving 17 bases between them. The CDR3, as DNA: TGTGCCAGCTCACTGGACACGACTTGGGGAACTGAAGCTTTCTTT. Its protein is CASSLDTTWGTEAFF.

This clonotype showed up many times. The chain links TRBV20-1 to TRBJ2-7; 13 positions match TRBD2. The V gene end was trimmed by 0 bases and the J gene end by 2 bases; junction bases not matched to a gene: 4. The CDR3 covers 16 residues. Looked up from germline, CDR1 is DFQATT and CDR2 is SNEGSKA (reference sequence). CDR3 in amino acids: CSARETGTSGTYEQYF. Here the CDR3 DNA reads TGCAGTGCTAGAGAAACCGGGACTAGCGGGACCTACGAGCAGTACTTC.

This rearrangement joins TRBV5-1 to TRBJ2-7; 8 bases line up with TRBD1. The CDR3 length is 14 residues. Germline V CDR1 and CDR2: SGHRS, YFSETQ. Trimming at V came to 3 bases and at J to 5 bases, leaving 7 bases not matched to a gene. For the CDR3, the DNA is TGCGCCAGCAGCTGGGGGGACAGGCCCCACGAGCAGTACTTC. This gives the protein CASSWGDRPHEQYF.

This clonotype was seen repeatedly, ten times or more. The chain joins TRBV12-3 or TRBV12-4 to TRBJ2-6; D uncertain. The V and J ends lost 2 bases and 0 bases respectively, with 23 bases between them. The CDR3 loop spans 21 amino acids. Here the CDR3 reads CASSLTLGRQDVTSGANVLTF. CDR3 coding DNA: TGTGCCAGCAGTTTAACCCTAGGGCGGCAGGACGTTACCTCTGGGGCCAACGTCCTGACTTTC.

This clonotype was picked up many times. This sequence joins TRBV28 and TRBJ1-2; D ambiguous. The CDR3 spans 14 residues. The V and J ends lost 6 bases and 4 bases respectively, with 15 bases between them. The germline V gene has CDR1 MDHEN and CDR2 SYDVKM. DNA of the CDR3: TGTGCCAGCAGCCGGGGAAACGGGCGCTATGGCTACACCTTC. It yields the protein CASSRGNGRYGYTF.

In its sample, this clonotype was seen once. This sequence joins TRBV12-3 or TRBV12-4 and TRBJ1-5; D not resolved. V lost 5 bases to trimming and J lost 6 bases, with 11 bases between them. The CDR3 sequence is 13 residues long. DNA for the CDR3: TGTGCCAGCAGTCGGTCTCGCAGTCAGCCCCAGCATTTT. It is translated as CASSRSRSQPQHF.

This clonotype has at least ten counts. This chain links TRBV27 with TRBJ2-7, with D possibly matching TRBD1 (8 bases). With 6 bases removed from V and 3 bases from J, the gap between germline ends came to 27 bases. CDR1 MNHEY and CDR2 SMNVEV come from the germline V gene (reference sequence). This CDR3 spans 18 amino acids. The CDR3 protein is CASSKDRAIGGRSYEQYF. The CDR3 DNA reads TGTGCCAGCAGCAAGGACAGGGCGATCGGGGGGCGCAGCTACGAGCAGTACTTC.

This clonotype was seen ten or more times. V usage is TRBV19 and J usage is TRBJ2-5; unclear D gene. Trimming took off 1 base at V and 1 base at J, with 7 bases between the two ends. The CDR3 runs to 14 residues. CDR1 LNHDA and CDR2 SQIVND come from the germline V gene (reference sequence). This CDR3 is CASSIAGPQETQYF. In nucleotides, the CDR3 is TGTGCCAGTAGTATAGCGGGCCCCCAAGAGACCCAGTACTTC.

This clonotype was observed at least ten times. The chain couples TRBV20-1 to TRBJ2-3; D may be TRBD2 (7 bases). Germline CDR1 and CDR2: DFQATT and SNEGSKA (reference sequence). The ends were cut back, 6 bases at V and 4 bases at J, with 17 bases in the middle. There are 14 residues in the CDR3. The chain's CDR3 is CSAGGREYSDTQYF. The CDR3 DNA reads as TGCAGTGCGGGGGGGCGGGAGTATTCAGATACGCAGTATTTT.

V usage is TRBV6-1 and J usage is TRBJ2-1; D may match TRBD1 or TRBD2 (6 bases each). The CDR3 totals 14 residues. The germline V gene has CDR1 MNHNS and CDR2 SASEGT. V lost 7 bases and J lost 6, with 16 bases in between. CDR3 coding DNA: TGTGCCAGCACGAGAGAAGGGGGGCTCAATGAGCAGTTCTTC. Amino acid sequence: CASTREGGLNEQFF.

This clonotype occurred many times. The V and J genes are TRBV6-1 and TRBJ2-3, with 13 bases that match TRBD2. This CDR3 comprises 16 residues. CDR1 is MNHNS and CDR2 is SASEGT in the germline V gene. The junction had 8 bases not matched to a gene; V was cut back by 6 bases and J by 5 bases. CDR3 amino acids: CASSPGTSGIGDTQYF. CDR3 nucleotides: TGTGCCAGCAGCCCAGGGACTAGCGGGATTGGAGATACGCAGTATTTT.

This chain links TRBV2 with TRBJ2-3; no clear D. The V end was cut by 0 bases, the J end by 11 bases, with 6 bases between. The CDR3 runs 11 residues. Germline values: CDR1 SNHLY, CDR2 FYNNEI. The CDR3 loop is CASSEADRQYF. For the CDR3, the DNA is TGTGCCAGCAGTGAAGCCGACCGGCAGTATTTT.

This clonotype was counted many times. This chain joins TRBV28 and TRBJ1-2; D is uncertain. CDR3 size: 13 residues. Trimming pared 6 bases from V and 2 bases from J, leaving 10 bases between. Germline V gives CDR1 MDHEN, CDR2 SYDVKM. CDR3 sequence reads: CASRVSVNYGYTF. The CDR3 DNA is TGTGCCAGCAGGGTTTCTGTAAACTATGGCTACACCTTC.

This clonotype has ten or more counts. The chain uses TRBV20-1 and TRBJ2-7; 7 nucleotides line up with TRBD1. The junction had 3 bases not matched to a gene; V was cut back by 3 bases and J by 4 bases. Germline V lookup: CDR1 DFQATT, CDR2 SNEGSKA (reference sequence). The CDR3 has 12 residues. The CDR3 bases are TGCAGTGCTAGTTCGGGACAGTACGAGCAGTACTTC. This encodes CSASSGQYEQYF.

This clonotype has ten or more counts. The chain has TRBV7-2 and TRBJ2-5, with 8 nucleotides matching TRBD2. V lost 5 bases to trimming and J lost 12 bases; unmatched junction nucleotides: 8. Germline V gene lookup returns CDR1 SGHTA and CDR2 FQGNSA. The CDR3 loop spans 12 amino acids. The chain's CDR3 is CASSRRRGAEYF. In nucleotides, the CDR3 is TGTGCCAGCAGCCGAAGGCGGGGGGCTGAGTACTTC.

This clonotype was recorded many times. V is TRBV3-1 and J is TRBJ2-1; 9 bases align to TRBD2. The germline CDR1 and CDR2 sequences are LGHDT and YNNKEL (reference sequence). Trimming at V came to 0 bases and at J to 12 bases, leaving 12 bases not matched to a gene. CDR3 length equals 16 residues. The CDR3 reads CASSQEPGLAAGGQFF. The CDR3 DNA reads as TGTGCCAGCAGCCAAGAGCCGGGACTAGCTGCCGGCGGGCAGTTCTTC.

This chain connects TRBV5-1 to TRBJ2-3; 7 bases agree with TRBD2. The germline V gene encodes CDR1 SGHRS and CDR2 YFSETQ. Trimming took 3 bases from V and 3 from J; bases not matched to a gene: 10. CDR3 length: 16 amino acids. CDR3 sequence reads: CASSSPGPAGTDTQYF. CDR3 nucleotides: TGCGCCAGCAGCTCACCGGGCCCAGCGGGGACAGATACGCAGTATTTT. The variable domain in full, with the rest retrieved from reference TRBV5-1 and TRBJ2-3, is KAGVTQTPRYLIKTRGQQVTLSCSPISGHRSVSWYQQTPGQGLQFLFEYFSETQRNKGNFPGRFSGRQFSNSRSEMNVSTLELGDSALYLCASSSPGPAGTDTQYFGPGTRLTVL.

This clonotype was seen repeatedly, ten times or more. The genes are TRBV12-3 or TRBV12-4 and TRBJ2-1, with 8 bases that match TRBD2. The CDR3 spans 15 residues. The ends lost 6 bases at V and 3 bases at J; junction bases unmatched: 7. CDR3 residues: CASSLTSGFYNEQFF. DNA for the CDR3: TGTGCCAGCAGCCTTACTAGCGGTTTCTACAATGAGCAGTTCTTC.

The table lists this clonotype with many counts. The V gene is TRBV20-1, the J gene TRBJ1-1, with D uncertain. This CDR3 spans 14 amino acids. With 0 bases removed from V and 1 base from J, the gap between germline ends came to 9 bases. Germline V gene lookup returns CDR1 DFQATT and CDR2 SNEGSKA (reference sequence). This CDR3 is CSARDSGQNTEAFF. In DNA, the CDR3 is TGCAGTGCTAGAGATTCGGGTCAGAACACTGAAGCTTTCTTT.

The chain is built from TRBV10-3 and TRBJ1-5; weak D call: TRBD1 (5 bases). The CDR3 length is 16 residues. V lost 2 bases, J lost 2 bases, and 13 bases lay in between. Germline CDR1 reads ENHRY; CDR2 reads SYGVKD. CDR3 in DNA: TGTGCCATCAGTGAGGCCCAGGTGGGGGGCAATCAGCCCCAGCATTTT. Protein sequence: CAISEAQVGGNQPQHF.

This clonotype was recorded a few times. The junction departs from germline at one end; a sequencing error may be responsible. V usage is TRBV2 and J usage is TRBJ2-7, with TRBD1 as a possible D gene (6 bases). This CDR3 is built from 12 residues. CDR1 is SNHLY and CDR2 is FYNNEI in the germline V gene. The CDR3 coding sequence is TGTGCCAGCACTAAGGACAGTTACGGGCAGTACTTC. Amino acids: CASTKDSYGQYF. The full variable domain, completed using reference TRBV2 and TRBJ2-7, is EPEVTQTPSHQVTQMGQEVILRCVPISNHLYFYWYRQILGQKVEFLVSFYNNEISEKSEIFDDQFSVERPDGSNFTLKIRSTKLEDSAMYFCASTKDSYGQYFGPGTRLTVT.

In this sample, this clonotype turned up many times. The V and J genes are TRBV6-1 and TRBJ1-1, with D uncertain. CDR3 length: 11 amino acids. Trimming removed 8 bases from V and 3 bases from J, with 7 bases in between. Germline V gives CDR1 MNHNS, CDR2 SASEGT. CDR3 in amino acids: CASGLYTEAFF. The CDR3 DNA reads TGTGCCAGCGGACTCTACACTGAAGCTTTCTTT.

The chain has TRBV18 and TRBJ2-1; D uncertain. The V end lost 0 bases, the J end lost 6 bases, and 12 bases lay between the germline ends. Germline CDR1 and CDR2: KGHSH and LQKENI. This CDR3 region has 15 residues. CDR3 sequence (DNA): TGTGCCAGCTCACCACCGTCAGGACCCCTCAATGAGCAGTTCTTC. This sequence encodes CASSPPSGPLNEQFF. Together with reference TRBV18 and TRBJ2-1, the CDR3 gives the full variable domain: NAGVMQNPRHLVRRRGQEARLRCSPMKGHSHVYWYRQLPEEGLKFMVYLQKENIIDESGMPKERFSAEFPKEGPSILRIQQVVRGDSAAYFCASSPPSGPLNEQFFGPGTRLTVL.

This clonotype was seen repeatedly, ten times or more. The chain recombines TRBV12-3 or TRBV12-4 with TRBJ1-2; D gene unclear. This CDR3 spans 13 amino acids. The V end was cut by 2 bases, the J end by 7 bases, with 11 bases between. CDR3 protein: CASSLRVEAGYTF. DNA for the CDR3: TGTGCCAGCAGTTTAAGGGTGGAGGCTGGCTACACCTTC.

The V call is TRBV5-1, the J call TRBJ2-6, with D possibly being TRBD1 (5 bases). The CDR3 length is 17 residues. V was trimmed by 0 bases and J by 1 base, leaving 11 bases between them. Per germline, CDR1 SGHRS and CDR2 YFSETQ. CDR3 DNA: TGCGCCAGCAGCTTGGATGGTCAGGGATCTGGGGCCAACGTCCTGACTTTC. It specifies CASSLDGQGSGANVLTF.